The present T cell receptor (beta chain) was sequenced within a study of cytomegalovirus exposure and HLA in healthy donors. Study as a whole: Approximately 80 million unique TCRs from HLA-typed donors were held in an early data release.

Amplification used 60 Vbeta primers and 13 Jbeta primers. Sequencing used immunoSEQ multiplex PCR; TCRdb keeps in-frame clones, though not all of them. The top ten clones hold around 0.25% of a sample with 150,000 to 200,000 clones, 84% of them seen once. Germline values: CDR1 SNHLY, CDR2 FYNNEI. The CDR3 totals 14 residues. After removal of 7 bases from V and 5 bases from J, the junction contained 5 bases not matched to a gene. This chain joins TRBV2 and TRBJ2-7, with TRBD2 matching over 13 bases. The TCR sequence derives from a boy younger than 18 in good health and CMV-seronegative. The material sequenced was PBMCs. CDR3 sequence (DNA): TGTGCCAGCATACTAGCGGGAGGGGGGGACGAGCAGTACTTC. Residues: CASILAGGGDEQYF.